This note documents a single T cell receptor (beta chain) sequence. This clone was seen a handful of times. Its antigen target is currently unknown. There are no base qualities to consult, and no much larger clone falls within one base. To sequence the TCRbeta CDR3 region, genomic DNA was isolated from the sorted cells. The immunoSEQ Assay was used to sequence the TCRbeta CDR3 regions. TCRdb stores this immuneACCESS table with in-frame sequences only. Part of the clones is absent; in the studies checked, under half of the shortfall reflects unresolved V genes, and no reason is known for the rest. A total of some 45,000 clones appear in this sample, about 90% of them only once. The top ten clones comprise approximately 16% of the sample. The CDR3 measures 15 amino acids from cysteine to phenylalanine. Just the 45-base CDR3 DNA is kept, in frame starting at base 1. Patients with autoimmune disease history or receiving systemic immunosuppression were excluded from the trial. Peripheral blood for TCR sequencing was collected from all dose cohorts at baseline, on cycle 4 day 1, and on cycle 7 day 1. The samples were taken from a phase I, first-in-human, multicenter, open-label dose-escalation trial of ivuxolimab. Adults with locally advanced or metastatic head and neck squamous cell, hepatocellular, melanoma or renal cell carcinoma were enrolled in the trial. Before TCR sequencing, CD4+ T cells and CD8+ T cells from peripheral blood were sorted into separate populations.

The entry originates in a study of OX40 agonist ivuxolimab in advanced cancers. With respect to the entire study: Ivuxolimab, which targeted the costimulatory receptor OX40 (CD134), was an agonistic, fully human IgG2 monoclonal antibody. Among the approximately 54 dose-escalation patients, roughly 20 had hepatocellular carcinoma, roughly 15 melanoma, 9 renal cell carcinoma and 9 head and neck cancer. Prior anti-PD-1, anti-PD-L1 or anti-CTLA-4 therapy was permitted, and 40% to 50% of dose-escalation patients had received checkpoint inhibitors. The point of sequencing TCRbeta in the periphery was to test whether ivuxolimab changed TCR sequence diversity and drove clonal T-cell expansion. Intravenous ivuxolimab was administered to patients every 2 weeks at six dose levels: 0.01, 0.1, 0.3, 1.5, 3 and 10 mg/kg. Three dose-escalation patients achieved partial responses, one with hepatocellular carcinoma and two with cutaneous melanoma. The monotherapy dose-escalation portion (N ≈ 56 patients) of the phase I ivuxolimab trial is reported in the paper. In the dose-escalation cohort, over 65% of patients were male, and the mean age was approximately 55 years, with a range of roughly 20 to 80. Points the paper makes about the study in general: At doses of 0.1 to 3.0 mg/kg, clonal expansion of both CD4+ and CD8+ T cells in blood was seen between baseline and week 6. Low levels of normalized T-cell clonal expansion were also seen in some patients who did not respond. The antigen specificity of the clonally expanded peripheral T cells was not determined. In the 0.1-3.0 mg/kg groups, partial responders were among the patients with the lowest normalized peripheral clonal expansion, particularly in CD8+ T cells. After ivuxolimab, expanded clones were on average more numerous among CD8+ T cells than among CD4+ T cells.

This material consisted of CD4+ or CD8+ T cells sorted from blood, taken in a trial of the OX40 agonist ivuxolimab. The V and J segments used are TRBV12-1 and TRBJ2-7; the DNA was not compared with TRBD2, the D call given in the table. TRBV12-1 counts as a pseudogene. This sequence originates from an adult with an advanced solid tumor such as melanoma, head and neck, liver or kidney cancer. The CDR3 corresponds to CASSAAETLSYEQYF. The bases are TGTGCCAGCAGCGCGGCGGAAACTTTATCCTACGAGCAGTACTTC.